Following are 8 T cell receptor beta chains from one sample sequenced in a study of blood T cell repertoires in COVID-19. Repertoires were generated with immunoSEQ multiplex PCR, while TCRdb's copy carries only in-frame clones and drops some. The data show roughly 70,000 clones, about 70% seen once. The sequenced material came from peripheral blood. The receptors were sampled from a man in his fifties or sixties with acute or convalescent COVID-19.

This clone showed up just once. This chain's CDR3 is CASSYGLAGGYEQYF. CDR3 bases: TGTGCCAGCAGTTACGGACTAGCGGGAGGGTACGAGCAGTACTTC. The chain is built from TRBV28 and TRBJ2-7; TRBD2 matches at 15 bases. Germline trimming cut 4 bases from V and 4 bases from J; bases unmatched to any gene: 2. CDR1 is MDHEN, CDR2 SYDVKM, per germline. CDR3 size: 15 residues. Looking up the rest from reference TRBV28 and TRBJ2-7 gives the full variable domain: DVKVTQSSRYLVKRTGEKVFLECVQDMDHENMFWYRQDPGLGLRLIYFSYDVKMKEKGDIPEGYSVSREKKERFSLILESASTNQTSMYLCASSYGLAGGYEQYFGPGTRLTVT.

The J gene is TRBJ2-6, the V gene TRBV9, with D unclear. Per germline, CDR1 SGDLS and CDR2 YYNGEE. The CDR3 consists of 15 residues. The V end was cut by 3 bases, the J end by 0 bases, with 7 bases between. The CDR3 DNA follows: TGTGCCAGCAGCGCGACTCCCTCTGGGGCCAACGTCCTGACTTTC. This codes for CASSATPSGANVLTF.

CDR3 sequence: CASSDVTSYNTDTQYF. The CDR3 DNA is TGTGCCAGCAGTGACGTGACATCGTACAACACAGATACGCAGTATTTT. The V call is TRBV6-4, the J call TRBJ2-3; D is uncertain. V lost 2 bases, J lost 2 bases, and 14 bases lay in between. From germline, CDR1 is MRHNA and CDR2 SNTAGT. The CDR3 loop spans 16 amino acids.

This sequence joins TRBV9 and TRBJ1-3; D not certain. The CDR3 is 15 amino acids. Per germline, CDR1 SGDLS and CDR2 YYNGEE. V was cut by 3 bases and J by 10 bases, with 20 bases left in between. CDR3 amino acids: CASSALVGARGTIYF. CDR3 coding DNA: TGTGCCAGCAGCGCCCTGGTTGGAGCCCGCGGGACCATATATTTT.

This clone appeared a few times. The genes are TRBV15 and TRBJ1-2; no clear D. The germline gives CDR1 LNHNV, CDR2 YYDKDF (reference sequence). Trimming pared 1 base from V and 4 bases from J, leaving 10 bases between. This CDR3 is 14 amino acids long. The CDR3, as DNA: TGTGCCACCAGCAGAGCACGGGGATTCTATGGCTACACCTTC. This sequence encodes CATSRARGFYGYTF.

CDR3 region: CASSYEGYYYEQYF. The CDR3 DNA is TGTGCCAGCAGTTACGAAGGTTACTACTACGAGCAGTACTTC. The chain has TRBV6-6 and TRBJ2-7; D is ambiguous. The germline V gene encodes CDR1 MNHNY and CDR2 SVGAGI (reference sequence). Trimming stripped 2 bases from V and 3 bases from J, with 11 bases between. This CDR3 has 14 amino acids.

This clone was seen a handful of times. In nucleotides, the CDR3 is TGTGCCAGCAGCTCCTCACCAACAGGGAATGAGCAGTTCTTC. This sequence encodes CASSSSPTGNEQFF. The gene calls are TRBV11-3 and TRBJ2-1, with D possibly being TRBD1 (6 bases). The CDR3 loop spans 14 amino acids. The V gene's germline CDR1 is SGHNT and CDR2 YENEEA. V gave up 4 bases and J gave up 7 bases, with 14 bases separating them. The variable domain in full, completed from reference TRBV11-3 and TRBJ2-1, reads EAGVVQSPRYKIIEKKQPVAFWCNPISGHNTLYWYLQNLGQGPELLIRYENEEAVDDSQLPKDRFSAERLKGVDSTLKIQPAELGDSAVYLCASSSSPTGNEQFFGPGTRLTVL.

The rearrangement joins TRBV5-5 to TRBJ1-5, with no clear D. CDR3 length: 16 residues. The germline V gene encodes CDR1 SGHKS and CDR2 YYEKEE (reference sequence). The V gene lost 4 bases and the J gene lost 0 bases, with 14 bases spanning the gap. CDR3 region: CASSRTGLSSNQPQHF. The CDR3 bases are TGTGCCAGCAGCCGGACTGGTCTGAGTAGCAATCAGCCCCAGCATTTT.